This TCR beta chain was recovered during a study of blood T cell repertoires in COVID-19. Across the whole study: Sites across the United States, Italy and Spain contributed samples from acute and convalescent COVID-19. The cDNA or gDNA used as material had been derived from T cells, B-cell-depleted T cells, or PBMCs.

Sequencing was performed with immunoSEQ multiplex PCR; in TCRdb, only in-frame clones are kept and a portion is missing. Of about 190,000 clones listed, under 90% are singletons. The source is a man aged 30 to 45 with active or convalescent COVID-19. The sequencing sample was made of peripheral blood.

The CDR3 DNA is TGTGCCAGCAGCTTAAGCCTAACTAGCGGGAGTTCCTACGAGCAGTACTTC. Protein product: CASSLSLTSGSSYEQYF. The rearrangement joins TRBV11-3 to TRBJ2-7; 11 nucleotides agree with TRBD2. The V segment lost 2 bases and the J segment 1 base; nucleotides outside the gene matches: 7. The CDR3 spans 17 residues. The V gene's germline CDR1 is SGHNT and CDR2 YENEEA. The full variable domain, with the rest looked up from reference TRBV11-3 and TRBJ2-7, is EAGVVQSPRYKIIEKKQPVAFWCNPISGHNTLYWYLQNLGQGPELLIRYENEEAVDDSQLPKDRFSAERLKGVDSTLKIQPAELGDSAVYLCASSLSLTSGSSYEQYFGPGTRLTVT.